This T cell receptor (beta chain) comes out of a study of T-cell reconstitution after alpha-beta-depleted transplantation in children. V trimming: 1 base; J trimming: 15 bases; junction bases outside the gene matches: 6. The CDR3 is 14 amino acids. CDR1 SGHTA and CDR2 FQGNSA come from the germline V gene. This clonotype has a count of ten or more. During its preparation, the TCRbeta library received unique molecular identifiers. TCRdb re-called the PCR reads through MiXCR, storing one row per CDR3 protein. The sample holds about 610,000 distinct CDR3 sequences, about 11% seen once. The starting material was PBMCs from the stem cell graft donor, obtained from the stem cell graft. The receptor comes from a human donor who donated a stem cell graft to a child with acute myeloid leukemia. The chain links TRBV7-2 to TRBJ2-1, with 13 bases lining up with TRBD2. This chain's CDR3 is CASSLVRLAGGWFF. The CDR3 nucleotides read TGTGCCAGCAGCTTAGTGAGACTAGCGGGAGGATGGTTCTTC.